This TCR beta chain is from a study of radiation and T cells in renal cell carcinoma. The time point denotes: blood 4 weeks post-SBRT, at nephrectomy. This sample's treatment: 15 Gy SBRT to primary tumor, nephrectomy 4 weeks later. Serial blood draws occurred at baseline and 2 and 4 weeks post-SBRT. Clear cell pathology was present in this patient's renal cell carcinoma. Notes on this clone: Its antigen is not identified.

General observations from the study: Top tumor clonotypes rose in blood 2 weeks post-radiation, then contracted.

This CDR3 has 15 amino acids. V lost 3 bases, J lost 4 bases, and 14 bases lay in between. Germline V gene sequence: CDR1 KGHSH, CDR2 LQKENI. Here immunoSEQ multiplex PCR was the method, and the copy in TCRdb shows in-frame clones only, minus some. The sample lists 50,000 to 70,000 clones; more than 60% were seen once. Sequencing used blood, obtained from a patient whose treatment included radiotherapy and nephrectomy. The source of this sequence is a man aged 60 to 75 with renal cell carcinoma. The V gene is TRBV18, the J gene TRBJ2-3; D gene uncertain. The CDR3 is CASSPRPAAADTQYF. The CDR3 DNA follows: TGTGCCAGCTCACCTAGACCTGCCGCGGCAGATACGCAGTATTTT.